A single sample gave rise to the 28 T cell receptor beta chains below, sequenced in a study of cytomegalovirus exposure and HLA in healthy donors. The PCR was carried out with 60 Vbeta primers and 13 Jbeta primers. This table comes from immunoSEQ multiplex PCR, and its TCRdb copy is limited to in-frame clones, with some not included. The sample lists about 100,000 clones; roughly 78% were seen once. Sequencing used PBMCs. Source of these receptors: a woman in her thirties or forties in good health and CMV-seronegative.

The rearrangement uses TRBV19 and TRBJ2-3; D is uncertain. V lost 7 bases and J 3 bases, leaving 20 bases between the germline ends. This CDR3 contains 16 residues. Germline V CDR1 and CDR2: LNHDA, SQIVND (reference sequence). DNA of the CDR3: TGTGCCAGTATCAATGGCCCGGAGTCCAAAACAGATACGCAGTATTTT. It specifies CASINGPESKTDTQYF.

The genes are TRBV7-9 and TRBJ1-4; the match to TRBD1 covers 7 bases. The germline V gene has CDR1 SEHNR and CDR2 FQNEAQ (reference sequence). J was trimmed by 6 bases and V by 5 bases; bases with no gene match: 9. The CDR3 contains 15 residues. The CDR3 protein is CASSDSGTADEKLFF. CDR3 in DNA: TGTGCCAGCAGCGACTCCGGGACAGCGGATGAAAAACTGTTTTTT.

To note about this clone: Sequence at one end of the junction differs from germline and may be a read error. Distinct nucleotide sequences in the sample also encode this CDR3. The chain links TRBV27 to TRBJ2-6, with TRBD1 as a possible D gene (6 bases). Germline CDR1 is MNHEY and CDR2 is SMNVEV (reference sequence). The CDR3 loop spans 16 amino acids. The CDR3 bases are TGCGCCAGCAGTTTCAGGGGCTCCTCTGGGGCCAACGTCCTGACTTTC. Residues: CASSFRGSSGANVLTF. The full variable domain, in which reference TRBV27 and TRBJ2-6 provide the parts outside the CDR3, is EAQVTQNPRYLITVTGKKLTVTCSQNMNHEYMSWYRQDPGLGLRQIYYSMNVEVTDKGDVPEGYKVSRKEKRNFPLILESPSPNQTSLYFCASSFRGSSGANVLTFGAGSRLTVL.

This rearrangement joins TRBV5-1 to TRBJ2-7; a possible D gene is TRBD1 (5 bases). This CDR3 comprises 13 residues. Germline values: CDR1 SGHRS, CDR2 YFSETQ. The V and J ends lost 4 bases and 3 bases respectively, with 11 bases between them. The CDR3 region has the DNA TGCGCCAGCAGCAGTGAAGGGGACTACGAGCAGTACTTC. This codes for CASSSEGDYEQYF.

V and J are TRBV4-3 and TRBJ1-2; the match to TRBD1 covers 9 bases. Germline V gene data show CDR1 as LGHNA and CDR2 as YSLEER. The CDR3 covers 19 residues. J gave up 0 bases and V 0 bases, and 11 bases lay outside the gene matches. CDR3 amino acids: CASSQDATGGPLANYGYTF. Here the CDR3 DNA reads TGCGCCAGCAGCCAAGATGCGACAGGGGGTCCTCTAGCTAACTATGGCTACACCTTC.

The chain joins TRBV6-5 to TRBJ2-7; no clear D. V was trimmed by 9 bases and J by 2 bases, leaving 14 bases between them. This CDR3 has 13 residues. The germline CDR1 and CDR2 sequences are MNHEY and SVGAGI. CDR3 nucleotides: TGTGCCAGTACAGAAGCAGGAACCTACGAGCAGTACTTC. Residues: CASTEAGTYEQYF.

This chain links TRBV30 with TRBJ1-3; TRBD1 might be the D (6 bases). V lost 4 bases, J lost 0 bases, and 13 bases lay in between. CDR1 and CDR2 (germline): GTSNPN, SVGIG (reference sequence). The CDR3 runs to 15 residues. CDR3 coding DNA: TGTGCCTGGAAAGCGGACAGTTACTCTGGAAACACCATATATTTT. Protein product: CAWKADSYSGNTIYF. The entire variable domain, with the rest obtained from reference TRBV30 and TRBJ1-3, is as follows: SQTIHQWPATLVQPVGSPLSLECTVEGTSNPNLYWYRQAAGRGLQLLFYSVGIGQISSEVPQNLSASRPQDRQFILSSKKLLLSDSGFYLCAWKADSYSGNTIYFGEGSWLTVV.

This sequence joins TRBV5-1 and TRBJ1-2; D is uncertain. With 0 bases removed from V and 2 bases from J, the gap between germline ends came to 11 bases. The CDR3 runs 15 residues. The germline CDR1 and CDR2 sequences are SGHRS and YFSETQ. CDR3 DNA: TGCGCCAGCAGCTTGGATCGGAGTCTGAACTATGGCTACACCTTC. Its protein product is CASSLDRSLNYGYTF.

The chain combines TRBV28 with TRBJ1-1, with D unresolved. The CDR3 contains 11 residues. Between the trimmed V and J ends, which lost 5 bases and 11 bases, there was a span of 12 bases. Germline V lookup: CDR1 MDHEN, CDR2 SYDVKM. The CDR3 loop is CASSTTVVAFF. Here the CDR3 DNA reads TGTGCCAGCAGTACCACGGTCGTTGCTTTCTTT.

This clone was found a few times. The CDR3 coding sequence is TGTGCCAGCAGTCCGACAGGACAGGGTCTTGGCTACACCTTC. Its protein is CASSPTGQGLGYTF. The gene calls are TRBV5-4 and TRBJ1-2; 8 nucleotides align to TRBD1. The CDR3 contains 14 residues. The germline gives CDR1 SGHNT, CDR2 YYREEE (reference sequence). Germline trimming cut 5 bases from V and 7 bases from J; bases unmatched to any gene: 10.

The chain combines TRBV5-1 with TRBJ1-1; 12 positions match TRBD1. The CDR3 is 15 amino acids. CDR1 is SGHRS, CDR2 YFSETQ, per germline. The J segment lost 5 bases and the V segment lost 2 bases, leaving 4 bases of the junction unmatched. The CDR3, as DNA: TGCGCCAGCAGCTTAGGGACAGGGGGCCCAACTGAAGCTTTCTTT. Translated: CASSLGTGGPTEAFF. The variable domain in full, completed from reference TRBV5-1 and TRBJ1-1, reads KAGVTQTPRYLIKTRGQQVTLSCSPISGHRSVSWYQQTPGQGLQFLFEYFSETQRNKGNFPGRFSGRQFSNSRSEMNVSTLELGDSALYLCASSLGTGGPTEAFFGQGTRLTVV.

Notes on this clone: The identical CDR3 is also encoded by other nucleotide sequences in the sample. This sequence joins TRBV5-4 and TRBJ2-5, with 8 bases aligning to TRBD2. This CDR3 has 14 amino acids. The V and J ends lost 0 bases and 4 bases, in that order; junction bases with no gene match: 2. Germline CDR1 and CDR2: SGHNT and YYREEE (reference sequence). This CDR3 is CASSLAGGRETQYF. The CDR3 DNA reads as TGTGCCAGCAGCTTGGCGGGGGGGAGAGAGACCCAGTACTTC. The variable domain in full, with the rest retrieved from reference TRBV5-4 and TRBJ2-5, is ETGVTQSPTHLIKTRGQQVTLRCSSQSGHNTVSWYQQALGQGPQFIFQYYREEENGRGNFPPRFSGLQFPNYSSELNVNALELDDSALYLCASSLAGGRETQYFGPGTRLLVL.

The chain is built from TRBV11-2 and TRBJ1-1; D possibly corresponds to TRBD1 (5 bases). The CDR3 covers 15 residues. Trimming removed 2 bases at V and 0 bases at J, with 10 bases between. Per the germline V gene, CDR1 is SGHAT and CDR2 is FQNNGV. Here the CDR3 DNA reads TGTGCCAGCAGCTTAAGTACAGGTTTGAACACTGAAGCTTTCTTT. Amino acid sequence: CASSLSTGLNTEAFF.

The CDR3 DNA follows: TGCGCCAGCAGCTTGCGGGCGGGGGGCGACTGGTCTCGCTCCTACGAGCAGTACTTC. Translating it yields CASSLRAGGDWSRSYEQYF. This chain links TRBV5-1 with TRBJ2-7; 8 bases map to TRBD2. Germline V gives CDR1 SGHRS, CDR2 YFSETQ. V lost 1 base, J lost 0 bases, and 15 bases stayed unmatched. The CDR3 has 19 residues.

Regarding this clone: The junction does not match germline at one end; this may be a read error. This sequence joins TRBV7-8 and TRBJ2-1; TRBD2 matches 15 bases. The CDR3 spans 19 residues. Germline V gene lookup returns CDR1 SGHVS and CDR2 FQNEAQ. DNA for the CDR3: TGTGCCGGCAGCCCTTCGGGACTAGCGGGAGGCGCCTCCTACAATGAGCAGTTCTTC. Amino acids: CAGSPSGLAGGASYNEQFF.

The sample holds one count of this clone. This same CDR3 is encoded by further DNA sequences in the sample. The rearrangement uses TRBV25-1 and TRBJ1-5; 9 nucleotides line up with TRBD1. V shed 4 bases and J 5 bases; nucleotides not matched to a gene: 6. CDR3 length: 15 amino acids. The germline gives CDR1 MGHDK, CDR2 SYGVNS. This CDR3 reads CASSGAGTGYQPQHF. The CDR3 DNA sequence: TGTGCCAGCAGTGGGGCCGGGACAGGGTATCAGCCCCAGCATTTT.

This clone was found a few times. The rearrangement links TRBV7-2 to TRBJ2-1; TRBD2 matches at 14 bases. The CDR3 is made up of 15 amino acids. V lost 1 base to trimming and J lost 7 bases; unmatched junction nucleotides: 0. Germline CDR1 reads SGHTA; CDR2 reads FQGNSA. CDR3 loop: CASSLGLAGGNEQFF. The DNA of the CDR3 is TGTGCCAGCAGCTTAGGACTAGCGGGAGGGAATGAGCAGTTCTTC.

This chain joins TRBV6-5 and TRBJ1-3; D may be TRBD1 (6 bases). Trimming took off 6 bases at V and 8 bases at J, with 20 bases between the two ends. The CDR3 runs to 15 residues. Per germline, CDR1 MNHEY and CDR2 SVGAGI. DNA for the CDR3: TGTGCCAGCAGGAACAGCAGGGGATCCTTGGACACCATATATTTT. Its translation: CASRNSRGSLDTIYF.

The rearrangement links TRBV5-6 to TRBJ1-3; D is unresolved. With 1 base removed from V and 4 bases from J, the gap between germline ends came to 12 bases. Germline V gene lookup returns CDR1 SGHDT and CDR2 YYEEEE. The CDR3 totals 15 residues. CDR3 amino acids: CASSLRGVGGNTIYF. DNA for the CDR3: TGTGCCAGCAGCTTGAGAGGAGTCGGGGGAAACACCATATATTTT.

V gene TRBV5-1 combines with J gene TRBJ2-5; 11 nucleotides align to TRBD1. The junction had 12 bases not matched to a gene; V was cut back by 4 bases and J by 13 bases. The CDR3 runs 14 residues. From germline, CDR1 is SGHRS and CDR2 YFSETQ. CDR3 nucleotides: TGCGCCAGCAGCCAAGGACAGGGGGCAACAGATCTGTACTTC. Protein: CASSQGQGATDLYF.

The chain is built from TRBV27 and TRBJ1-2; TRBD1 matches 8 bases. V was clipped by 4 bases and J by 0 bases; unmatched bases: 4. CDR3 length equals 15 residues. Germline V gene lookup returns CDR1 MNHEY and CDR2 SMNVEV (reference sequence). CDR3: CASSSDRGPNYGYTF. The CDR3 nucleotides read TGTGCCAGCAGTTCCGACAGGGGCCCTAACTATGGCTACACCTTC.

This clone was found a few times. In DNA, the CDR3 is TGTGCCAGTAGTGAACTGAGGCCGCAACTCACAGATACGCAGTATTTT. This translates into CASSELRPQLTDTQYF. The chain is built from TRBV19 and TRBJ2-3; D is unresolved. The length of the CDR3 is 16 residues. CDR1 is LNHDA and CDR2 is SQIVND in the germline V gene (reference sequence). The V end was cut by 5 bases, the J end by 2 bases, with 17 bases between. The whole variable domain, filled in from reference TRBV19 and TRBJ2-3, reads DGGITQSPKYLFRKEGQNVTLSCEQNLNHDAMYWYRQDPGQGLRLIYYSQIVNDFQKGDIAEGYSVSREKKESFPLTVTSAQKNPTAFYLCASSELRPQLTDTQYFGPGTRLTVL.

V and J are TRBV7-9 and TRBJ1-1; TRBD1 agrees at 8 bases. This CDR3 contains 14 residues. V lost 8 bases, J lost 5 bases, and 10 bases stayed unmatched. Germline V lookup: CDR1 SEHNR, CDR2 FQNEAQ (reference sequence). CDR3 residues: CASSPRGRGTEAFF. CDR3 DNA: TGTGCCAGCTCCCCCAGGGGGCGGGGAACTGAAGCTTTCTTT.

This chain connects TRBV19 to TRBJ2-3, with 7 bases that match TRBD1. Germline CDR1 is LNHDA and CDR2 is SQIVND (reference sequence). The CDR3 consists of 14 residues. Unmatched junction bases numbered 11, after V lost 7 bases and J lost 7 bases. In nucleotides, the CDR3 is TGTGCCAGTAAGGGACAGACCACCTTGAATACGCAGTATTTT. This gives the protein CASKGQTTLNTQYF.

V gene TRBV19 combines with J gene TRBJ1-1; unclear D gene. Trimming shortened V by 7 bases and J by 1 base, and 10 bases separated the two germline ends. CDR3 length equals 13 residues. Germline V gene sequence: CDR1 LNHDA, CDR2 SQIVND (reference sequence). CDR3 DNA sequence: TGTGCCAGTACCCATTCGGGGAACACTGAAGCTTTCTTT. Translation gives CASTHSGNTEAFF.

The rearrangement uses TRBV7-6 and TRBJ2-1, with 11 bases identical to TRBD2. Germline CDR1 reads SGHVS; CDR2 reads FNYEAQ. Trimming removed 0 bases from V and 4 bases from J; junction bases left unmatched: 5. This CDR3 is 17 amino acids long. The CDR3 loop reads CASSLAVAGGSYNEQFF. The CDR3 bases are TGTGCCAGCAGCTTAGCGGTAGCGGGAGGGTCGTACAATGAGCAGTTCTTC. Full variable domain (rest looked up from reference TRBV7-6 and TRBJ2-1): GAGVSQSPRYKVTKRGQDVALRCDPISGHVSLYWYRQALGQGPEFLTYFNYEAQQDKSGLPNDRFSAERPEGSISTLTIQRTEQRDSAMYRCASSLAVAGGSYNEQFFGPGTRLTVL.

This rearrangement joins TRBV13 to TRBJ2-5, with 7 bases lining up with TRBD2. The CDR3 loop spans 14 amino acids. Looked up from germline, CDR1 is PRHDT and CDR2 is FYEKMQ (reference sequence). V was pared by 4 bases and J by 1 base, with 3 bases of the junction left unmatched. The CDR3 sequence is CASSSGLVQETQYF. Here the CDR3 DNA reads TGTGCCAGCAGCTCCGGACTAGTCCAAGAGACCCAGTACTTC.

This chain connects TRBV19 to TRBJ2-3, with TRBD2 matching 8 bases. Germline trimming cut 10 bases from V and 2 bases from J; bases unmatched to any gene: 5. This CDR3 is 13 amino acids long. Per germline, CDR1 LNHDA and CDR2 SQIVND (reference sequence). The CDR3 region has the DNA TGTGCCACCGGACTAGCCTCCACAGATACGCAGTATTTT. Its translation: CATGLASTDTQYF.